These 29 T cell receptor beta chains were sequenced from one sample in a study of T-cell memory formation after mild COVID-19. From the 5' RACE reads, TCRdb called clonotypes with MiXCR, one entry per CDR3 protein. The sample has a few hundred thousand distinct CDR3 sequences, roughly 26% seen once. Sequencing input: PBMCs or a T cell subset sorted from them (not recorded which). The source of these receptors is an adult woman who had mild COVID-19 (a few samples of this study predate the infection). Cell type and time point are not known.

The chain is built from TRBV29-1 and TRBJ1-1; D gene ambiguous. V lost 6 bases, J lost 1 base, and 12 bases lay in between. The germline V gene encodes CDR1 SQVTM and CDR2 ANQGSEA. The CDR3 is 13 residues long. The CDR3 coding sequence is TGCAGCGTCGCCTTTACTGGGAACACTGAAGCTTTCTTT. It yields the protein CSVAFTGNTEAFF.

This clonotype was recorded a few times. The CDR3 loop is CASSLGRSGPTGELFF. The CDR3 DNA follows: TGCGCCAGCAGCCTGGGAAGGTCAGGTCCCACCGGGGAGCTGTTTTTT. The V gene is TRBV5-1, the J gene TRBJ2-2; D unresolved. This CDR3 spans 16 amino acids. Germline V CDR1 and CDR2: SGHRS, YFSETQ. V dropped 4 bases and J dropped 4 bases, with 17 bases sitting between them.

In DNA, the CDR3 is TGTGCCAGCAGCTCGGGGGTGACAGGGACAGGGAGAAAACTGTTTTTT. Residues: CASSSGVTGTGRKLFF. This chain uses TRBV3-1 with TRBJ1-4; 9 bases are a match to TRBD1. V lost 5 bases, J lost 10 bases, and 14 bases stayed unmatched. CDR1 is LGHDT, CDR2 YNNKEL, per germline (reference sequence). This CDR3 region has 16 residues.

This clonotype was seen a handful of times. This rearrangement joins TRBV29-1 to TRBJ2-1; D is tentatively TRBD1 or TRBD2 (5 bases each). Germline lookup yields CDR1 SQVTM and CDR2 ANQGSEA. The V end was cut by 0 bases, the J end by 6 bases, with 18 bases between. The CDR3 extends over 16 amino acids. The CDR3 nucleotides are TGCAGCGTTGAAGACCGCCGCACCGGGACCCTCAATGAGCAGTTCTTC. It is translated as CSVEDRRTGTLNEQFF.

V and J are TRBV6-6 and TRBJ2-5; possibly TRBD1 for D (5 bases). The CDR3 is made up of 12 amino acids. The V gene's germline CDR1 is MNHNY and CDR2 SVGAGI (reference sequence). Trimming pared 8 bases from V and 4 bases from J, leaving 11 bases between. CDR3 sequence reads: CASRPGIETQYF. The CDR3 nucleotides are TGTGCCAGCCGGCCAGGGATAGAGACCCAGTACTTC.

The rearrangement uses TRBV7-8 and TRBJ1-2, with a weak D call TRBD1 (5 bases). This CDR3 is built from 13 residues. V gave up 6 bases and J gave up 5 bases, with 13 bases separating them. Germline loops: CDR1 SGHVS, CDR2 FQNEAQ. CDR3 in amino acids: CASRPRGLYGYTF. The DNA of the CDR3 is TGTGCCAGCAGGCCGAGGGGCTTGTATGGCTACACCTTC.

This clonotype was detected ten times or more. The CDR3: CASSLRTDTGELFF. As DNA, the CDR3 is TGTGCCAGCAGCTTAAGGACGGACACCGGGGAGCTGTTTTTT. The chain is built from TRBV7-9 and TRBJ2-2; D uncertain. There are 14 residues in the CDR3. V lost 2 bases to trimming and J lost 3 bases, with 7 bases between them. Germline V gives CDR1 SEHNR, CDR2 FQNEAQ (reference sequence).

V and J are TRBV20-1 and TRBJ1-1; no reliable D call. CDR1 DFQATT and CDR2 SNEGSKA come from the germline V gene (reference sequence). Trimming stripped 0 bases from V and 0 bases from J, with 8 bases between. The CDR3 totals 14 residues. The CDR3: CSARDRKVNTEAFF. As DNA, the CDR3 is TGCAGTGCTAGAGATCGCAAGGTGAACACTGAAGCTTTCTTT.

The rearrangement uses TRBV12-3 or TRBV12-4 and TRBJ1-4; tentative D call: TRBD1 (5 bases). The CDR3 extends over 13 amino acids. Trimming took 3 bases from V and 4 from J, leaving 6 bases between them. CDR3 bases: TGTGCCAGCAGTTTTGGGGGTAATGAAAAACTGTTTTTT. Protein product: CASSFGGNEKLFF.

This clonotype was seen more than once but under ten times. The chain has TRBV6-5 and TRBJ1-1; no firm D call. The ends were cut back, 6 bases at V and 8 bases at J, with 19 bases in the middle. The CDR3 spans 14 residues. Per the germline V gene, CDR1 is MNHEY and CDR2 is SVGAGI. In DNA, the CDR3 is TGTGCCAGCAGCCTTCAAGGCTTGTCGACCGAAGCTTTCTTT. This translates into CASSLQGLSTEAFF.

This clonotype was counted between two and nine times. The V and J genes are TRBV4-1 and TRBJ1-3, with TRBD1 matching 8 bases. This CDR3 comprises 19 residues. Germline CDR1 and CDR2: MGHRA and YSYEKL. Trimming removed 3 bases from V and 3 bases from J; junction bases left unmatched: 16. CDR3 in amino acids: CASSQQIQGALTDGNTIYF. CDR3 bases: TGCGCCAGCAGCCAGCAAATTCAGGGGGCGCTGACTGATGGAAACACCATATATTTT.

This clonotype was detected only a few times. The chain employs TRBV7-3 and TRBJ1-1; no clear D. With 5 bases removed from V and 2 bases from J, the gap between germline ends came to 9 bases. The length of the CDR3 is 13 residues. CDR1 is SGHTA and CDR2 is FQGTGA in the germline V gene. The CDR3 sequence is CASSRGINTEAFF. The CDR3 DNA follows: TGTGCCAGCAGCCGGGGTATCAACACTGAAGCTTTCTTT.

This clonotype appeared a few times. The chain links TRBV20-1 to TRBJ2-1; D call uncertain. Germline loops: CDR1 DFQATT, CDR2 SNEGSKA (reference sequence). This CDR3 region has 14 residues. Trimming cost V 3 bases and J 0 bases, with 9 bases left between them. The CDR3 DNA sequence: TGCAGTGCTAGGGACCTCGGCTCCTACAATGAGCAGTTCTTC. Translation: CSARDLGSYNEQFF.

The chain recombines TRBV12-3 or TRBV12-4 with TRBJ2-7; unclear D gene. This CDR3 comprises 14 residues. V dropped 5 bases and J dropped 6 bases, with 17 bases sitting between them. CDR3 region: CASSRAEEVIEQYF. CDR3 bases: TGTGCCAGCAGTAGGGCCGAAGAGGTGATCGAGCAGTACTTC.

The rearrangement joins TRBV27 to TRBJ1-3; a possible D gene is TRBD1 (6 bases). V lost 0 bases to trimming and J lost 0 bases, with 12 bases between them. Germline loops: CDR1 MNHEY, CDR2 SMNVEV (reference sequence). The CDR3 is 17 residues long. Written as DNA, the CDR3 is TGTGCCAGCAGTTTATCATCTGGACAGCTCTCTGGAAACACCATATATTTT. Amino acid sequence: CASSLSSGQLSGNTIYF.

V gene TRBV4-1 combines with J gene TRBJ2-3; D possibly corresponds to TRBD2 (5 bases). In germline, CDR1 is MGHRA, CDR2 YSYEKL. This CDR3 spans 15 amino acids. V was trimmed by 4 bases and J by 0 bases, leaving 11 bases between them. The CDR3 region is CASSLLAESTDTQYF. The CDR3 DNA is TGCGCCAGCAGCCTTCTAGCAGAAAGCACAGATACGCAGTATTTT.

The chain joins TRBV7-2 to TRBJ2-1; no definite D call. The CDR3 is 15 residues long. Trimming took off 1 base at V and 1 base at J, with 8 bases between the two ends. From germline, CDR1 is SGHTA and CDR2 FQGNSA. The CDR3 DNA is TGTGCCAGCAGCTTAGTCGCCCGTTCCTACAATGAGCAGTTCTTC. Its translation is CASSLVARSYNEQFF.

The chain uses TRBV6-6 and TRBJ2-5; D not certain. Germline CDR1 reads MNHNY; CDR2 reads SVGAGI (reference sequence). Deletions cut 0 bases from V and 5 bases from J, with 1 base between. The CDR3 spans 11 residues. Here the CDR3 reads CASSYSETQYF. As DNA, the CDR3 is TGTGCCAGCAGTTACTCGGAGACCCAGTACTTC.

This chain connects TRBV6-5 to TRBJ1-2; 11 nucleotides match TRBD1. The CDR3 is 15 residues long. J gave up 2 bases and V 5 bases, and 4 bases lay outside the gene matches. Germline V lookup: CDR1 MNHEY, CDR2 SVGAGI. DNA of the CDR3: TGTGCCAGCAGTGAGCGGGACAGGGGGAACTATGGCTACACCTTC. Amino acid sequence: CASSERDRGNYGYTF.

The sample holds a few counts of this clonotype. The rearrangement uses TRBV7-2 and TRBJ1-2; the match to TRBD1 covers 8 bases. CDR1 and CDR2 (germline): SGHTA, FQGNSA. The trim removed 5 bases at V and 8 bases at J, leaving 13 bases unmatched. The CDR3 contains 15 residues. CDR3 coding DNA: TGTGCCAGCAGCATAACGGACAGGGTCCGGCTGGGCTACACCTTC. Translating it yields CASSITDRVRLGYTF.

This clonotype occurred many times. The chain recombines TRBV20-1 with TRBJ2-7; tentative D call: TRBD1 (6 bases). The CDR3 sequence is 13 residues long. The germline V gene encodes CDR1 DFQATT and CDR2 SNEGSKA (reference sequence). V was pared by 6 bases and J by 0 bases, with 12 bases between. CDR3 bases: TGCAGTGCCAACCGGGACACCTCCTACGAGCAGTACTTC. This translates into CSANRDTSYEQYF.

This clonotype was recorded a few times. The chain is built from TRBV24-1 and TRBJ2-1; D gene unclear. Per the germline V gene, CDR1 is KGHDR and CDR2 is SFDVKD. The CDR3 spans 15 residues. Trimming pared 7 bases from V and 3 bases from J, leaving 15 bases between. The CDR3 is CATSPGQVRYNEQFF. DNA for the CDR3: TGTGCCACCAGCCCCGGGCAGGTCCGCTACAATGAGCAGTTCTTC.

J is TRBJ2-1 and V is TRBV4-3; D is possibly TRBD1 or TRBD2 (5 bases each). CDR1 is LGHNA, CDR2 YSLEER, per germline. Trimming left V 4 bases short and J 4 bases short, with 20 bases between. The CDR3 has 17 amino acids. CDR3: CASSPTGLADLYNEQFF. The CDR3 bases are TGCGCCAGCAGCCCCACGGGGCTAGCAGACCTATACAATGAGCAGTTCTTC.

This clonotype was seen repeatedly, ten times or more. The chain is built from TRBV12-3 or TRBV12-4 and TRBJ1-5, with D unclear. The germline V and J ends were trimmed by 4 bases and 8 bases, with 9 bases remaining between them. The CDR3 length is 12 residues. The CDR3 loop is CASSSHREPQHF. CDR3 in DNA: TGTGCCAGCAGTTCCCACCGGGAGCCCCAGCATTTT.

This clonotype was found a few times. The chain employs TRBV4-2 and TRBJ2-3; TRBD2 matches at 7 bases. CDR1 is LGHNA and CDR2 is YNFKEQ in the germline V gene. The CDR3 extends over 16 amino acids. J was trimmed by 0 bases and V by 4 bases; bases with no gene match: 7. CDR3: CASSLPVLASTDTQYF. Here the CDR3 DNA reads TGTGCCAGCAGCCTCCCCGTACTAGCGAGCACAGATACGCAGTATTTT.

This clonotype occurred a few times. V is TRBV6-5 and J is TRBJ2-7; D is undetermined. The CDR3 is made up of 15 amino acids. Germline values: CDR1 MNHEY, CDR2 SVGAGI. V gave up 2 bases and J gave up 3 bases, with 14 bases separating them. The CDR3 loop is CASSYTQDGYYEQYF. DNA of the CDR3: TGTGCCAGCAGTTACACGCAGGACGGATACTACGAGCAGTACTTC.

The chain employs TRBV7-3 and TRBJ2-3, with D tentatively TRBD1 (6 bases). Trimming stripped 4 bases from V and 5 bases from J, with 19 bases between. Germline-derived CDR1 and CDR2 are SGHTA and FQGTGA. There are 16 residues in the CDR3. The CDR3 sequence is CASSSLGADEGDTQYF. DNA of the CDR3: TGTGCCAGCAGCTCCCTGGGGGCGGATGAGGGAGATACGCAGTATTTT.

The chain employs TRBV3-1 and TRBJ1-1; unclear D gene. Germline V gives CDR1 LGHDT, CDR2 YNNKEL (reference sequence). The V and J ends lost 1 base and 5 bases respectively, with 11 bases between them. The CDR3 spans 14 residues. This CDR3 reads CASSQGGGRTEAFF. In DNA, the CDR3 is TGTGCCAGCAGCCAAGGGGGAGGCAGGACTGAAGCTTTCTTT.

This chain links TRBV6-5 with TRBJ1-1; D might be TRBD1 (5 bases). Germline V lookup: CDR1 MNHEY, CDR2 SVGAGI. The CDR3 loop spans 14 amino acids. The ends were cut back, 6 bases at V and 0 bases at J, with 11 bases in the middle. The CDR3 DNA sequence: TGTGCCAGCAGGGTCGGGGGAGTGAACACTGAAGCTTTCTTT. It translates to CASRVGGVNTEAFF.